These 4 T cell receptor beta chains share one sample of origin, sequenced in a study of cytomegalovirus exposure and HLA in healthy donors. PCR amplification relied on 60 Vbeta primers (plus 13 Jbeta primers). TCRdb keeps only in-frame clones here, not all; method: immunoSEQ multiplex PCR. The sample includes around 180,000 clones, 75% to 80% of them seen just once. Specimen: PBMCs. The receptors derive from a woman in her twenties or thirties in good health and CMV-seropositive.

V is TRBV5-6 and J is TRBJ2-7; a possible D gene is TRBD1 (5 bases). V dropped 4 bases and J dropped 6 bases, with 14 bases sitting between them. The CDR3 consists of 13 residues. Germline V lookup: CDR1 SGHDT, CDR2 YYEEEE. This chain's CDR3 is CASSRTRAGEQYF. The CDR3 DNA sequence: TGTGCCAGCAGCCGTACCAGGGCTGGCGAGCAGTACTTC.

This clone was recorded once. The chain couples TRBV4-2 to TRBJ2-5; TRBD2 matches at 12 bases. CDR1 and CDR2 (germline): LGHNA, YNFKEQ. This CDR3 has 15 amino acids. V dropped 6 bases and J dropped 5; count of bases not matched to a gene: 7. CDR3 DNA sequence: TGTGCCAGCAGGGCTGGACTAGCGGGGTGGGAGACCCAGTACTTC. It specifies CASRAGLAGWETQYF.

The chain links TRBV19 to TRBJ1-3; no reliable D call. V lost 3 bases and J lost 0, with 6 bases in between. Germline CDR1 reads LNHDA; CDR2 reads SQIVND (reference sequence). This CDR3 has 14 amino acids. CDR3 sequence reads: CASSIYISGNTIYF. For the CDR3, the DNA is TGTGCCAGTAGTATTTATATCTCTGGAAACACCATATATTTT.

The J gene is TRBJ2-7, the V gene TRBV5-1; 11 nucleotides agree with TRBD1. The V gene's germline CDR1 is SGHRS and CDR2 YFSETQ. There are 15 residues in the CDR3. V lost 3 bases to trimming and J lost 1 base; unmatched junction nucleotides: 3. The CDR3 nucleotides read TGCGCCAGCAGCTGGGGACAGGGGGGTTCCTACGAGCAGTACTTC. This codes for CASSWGQGGSYEQYF.